The 32 T cell receptor beta chains listed next were all sequenced from one sample in a study of blood T cell repertoires in COVID-19. Sequencing used immunoSEQ multiplex PCR; TCRdb keeps in-frame clones, though not all of them. In the table there are just over 300,000 clones, roughly nine tenths of which are singletons. The sample was peripheral blood. Every receptor here comes from a woman aged 25 to 45 with COVID-19, enrolled during active disease.

This clone showed up just a few times. The V and J genes are TRBV7-3 and TRBJ1-1; D not certain. V lost 6 bases to trimming and J lost 10 bases, with 18 bases between them. CDR1 SGHTA and CDR2 FQGTGA come from the germline V gene. CDR3 size: 13 residues. The CDR3, as DNA: TGTGCCAGCAGTGCGTTCTCCCCGCCCGTAGCTTTCTTT. It codes for CASSAFSPPVAFF.

The chain carries TRBV3-1 (or the pseudogene TRBV3-2) and TRBJ2-2; 7 bases are shared with TRBD2. Germline CDR1 is LGHDT and CDR2 is YNNKEL (reference sequence). The ends lost 3 bases at V and 0 bases at J; junction bases unmatched: 7. The CDR3 runs to 17 residues. The CDR3, as DNA: TGTGCCAGCAGCCACTGGGAGGGGTTCTCGAACACCGGGGAGCTGTTTTTT. Translated: CASSHWEGFSNTGELFF.

The chain recombines TRBV3-1 (or the pseudogene TRBV3-2) with TRBJ1-5; D not certain. V was shortened by 1 base and J by 5 bases, with 6 bases between the two germline ends. The CDR3 loop spans 13 amino acids. The germline CDR1 and CDR2 sequences are LGHDT and YNNKEL (reference sequence). The CDR3 spells CASSQAPDQPQHF. The CDR3, as DNA: TGTGCCAGCAGCCAAGCCCCTGATCAGCCCCAGCATTTT.

CDR3 nucleotides: TGTGCCAGCAGCCGCAGGGTCAGTATGGATGGCTACACCTTC. This sequence encodes CASSRRVSMDGYTF. V gene TRBV7-9 combines with J gene TRBJ1-2; TRBD1 might be the D (5 bases). This CDR3 has 14 amino acids. V lost 5 bases and J lost 6, with 16 bases in between. The V gene's germline CDR1 is SEHNR and CDR2 FQNEAQ (reference sequence).

The chain has TRBV15 and TRBJ2-1, with TRBD2 matching 13 bases. The CDR3 has 15 amino acids. Looked up from germline, CDR1 is LNHNV and CDR2 is YYDKDF (reference sequence). Trimming took 1 base from V and 9 from J; bases not matched to a gene: 3. CDR3 sequence (DNA): TGTGCCACCAGCAGAGGGACTAGCGGGGGAATTGAGCAGTTCTTC. The encoded protein is CATSRGTSGGIEQFF.

The chain combines TRBV6-4 with TRBJ2-1; TRBD2 matches at 7 bases. The ends lost 0 bases at V and 5 bases at J; junction bases unmatched: 7. The germline gives CDR1 MRHNA, CDR2 SNTAGT. The CDR3 has 16 residues. This CDR3 reads CASSDSGSSGHNEQFF. In DNA form, the CDR3 reads TGTGCCAGCAGTGACTCGGGGTCTAGCGGCCACAATGAGCAGTTCTTC.

This sequence joins TRBV9 and TRBJ2-3; tentatively, D is TRBD2 (6 bases). From germline, CDR1 is SGDLS and CDR2 YYNGEE. This CDR3 spans 16 amino acids. Trimming removed 3 bases from V and 1 base from J, with 15 bases in between. In DNA form, the CDR3 reads TGTGCCAGCAGCGCGGCCGGGACTCGCGGCACAGATACGCAGTATTTT. Protein sequence: CASSAAGTRGTDTQYF.

The V call is TRBV28, the J call TRBJ1-2, with a possible D match to TRBD1 (6 bases). The CDR3 runs 14 residues. The germline V and J ends were trimmed by 2 bases and 3 bases, with 10 bases remaining between them. Germline V lookup: CDR1 MDHEN, CDR2 SYDVKM. The CDR3 DNA sequence: TGTGCCAGCAGTTTACTGGGACAAGACTATGGCTACACCTTC. Protein: CASSLLGQDYGYTF.

The CDR3 spells CASSLGGPSSDGYTF. CDR3 coding DNA: TGTGCCAGCAGCTTGGGGGGCCCATCGAGCGATGGCTACACCTTC. The chain recombines TRBV5-4 with TRBJ1-2, with a possible D match to TRBD1 (5 bases). CDR3 length: 15 amino acids. Trimming stripped 0 bases from V and 6 bases from J, with 15 bases between. Germline V lookup: CDR1 SGHNT, CDR2 YYREEE (reference sequence).

The genes are TRBV7-8 and TRBJ2-5; TRBD1 matches at 8 bases. The trim removed 4 bases at V and 4 bases at J, leaving 8 bases unmatched. CDR1 is SGHVS, CDR2 FQNEAQ, per germline. The CDR3 extends over 15 amino acids. CDR3 DNA sequence: TGTGCCAGCAGCTCTTCAGGGGGCAGGGGAGAGACCCAGTACTTC. Amino acids: CASSSSGGRGETQYF. Together with reference TRBV7-8 and TRBJ2-5, the CDR3 gives the full variable domain: GAGVSQSPRYKVAKRGQDVALRCDPISGHVSLFWYQQALGQGPEFLTYFQNEAQLDKSGLPSDRFFAERPEGSVSTLKIQRTQQEDSAVYLCASSSSGGRGETQYFGPGTRLLVL.

The rearrangement uses TRBV6-2 or TRBV6-3 and TRBJ2-3, with 12 nucleotides matching TRBD2. Germline-derived CDR1 and CDR2 are MNHEY and SVGEGT. The CDR3 is 16 residues long. V was clipped by 4 bases and J by 2 bases; unmatched bases: 4. The CDR3: CASSSLAGGVTDTQYF. DNA of the CDR3: TGTGCCAGCAGTTCACTAGCGGGGGGAGTCACAGATACGCAGTATTTT.

The rearrangement uses TRBV19 and TRBJ2-1, with 11 nucleotides matching TRBD2. The junction had 8 bases not matched to a gene; V was cut back by 2 bases and J by 8 bases. This CDR3 has 16 residues. Germline V gives CDR1 LNHDA, CDR2 SQIVND (reference sequence). CDR3 nucleotides: TGTGCCAGTAGTATAATGGAGGGACTAGCGGCCTATGAGCAGTTCTTC. Its translation: CASSIMEGLAAYEQFF.

This clone turned up a few times. The chain recombines TRBV6-2 or TRBV6-3 with TRBJ1-2; D possibly corresponds to TRBD1 (5 bases). Trimming stripped 5 bases from V and 4 bases from J, with 14 bases between. Germline V gene data show CDR1 as MNHEY and CDR2 as SVGEGT. CDR3 size: 14 residues. This CDR3 reads CASSTILGGYGYTF. Written as DNA, the CDR3 is TGTGCCAGCAGTACCATCCTGGGGGGCTATGGCTACACCTTC.

This chain joins TRBV2 and TRBJ1-2; a weak D match, TRBD1 (5 bases). The CDR3 sequence is 14 residues long. Trimming took 6 bases from V and 5 from J, leaving 16 bases between them. CDR1 is SNHLY and CDR2 is FYNNEI in the germline V gene. CDR3 in amino acids: CASSHTGGAYGYTF. In nucleotides, the CDR3 is TGTGCCAGCAGCCACACCGGGGGAGCATATGGCTACACCTTC.

Of note for this clone: Other DNA sequences in the sample encode the same CDR3. The V and J genes are TRBV5-1 and TRBJ1-4, with D perhaps TRBD1 (6 bases). Trimming pared 2 bases from V and 0 bases from J, leaving 8 bases between. The CDR3 loop spans 15 amino acids. In germline, CDR1 is SGHRS, CDR2 YFSETQ. CDR3 DNA sequence: TGCGCCAGCAGCTTCTACAGGGCAACTAATGAAAAACTGTTTTTT. It yields the protein CASSFYRATNEKLFF.

The CDR3 DNA is TGTGCCAGTAGTACCCGCAGACAGGAGCCTGGCTACACCTTC. This gives the protein CASSTRRQEPGYTF. V usage is TRBV19 and J usage is TRBJ1-2, with D perhaps matching TRBD1 (6 bases). Germline lookup yields CDR1 LNHDA and CDR2 SQIVND (reference sequence). Deletions cut 4 bases from V and 7 bases from J, with 16 bases between. This CDR3 region has 14 residues.

This clone has only one observation. The chain joins TRBV7-8 to TRBJ1-6, with D uncertain. Trimming removed 5 bases at V and 0 bases at J, with 11 bases between. This CDR3 is 16 amino acids long. Germline loops: CDR1 SGHVS, CDR2 FQNEAQ. The CDR3 region has the DNA TGTGCCAGCAGCGAAAACCCGAGCTCCTATAATTCACCCCTCCACTTT. The encoded protein is CASSENPSSYNSPLHF.

V is TRBV14 and J is TRBJ1-1; weak D call: TRBD1 (5 bases). Trimming stripped 3 bases from V and 4 bases from J, with 18 bases between. The germline CDR1 and CDR2 sequences are SGHDN and FVKESK. This CDR3 spans 16 amino acids. CDR3 nucleotide sequence: TGTGCCAGCAGCCAGGGGCCCTTTGATAGGCTCACTGAAGCTTTCTTT. This codes for CASSQGPFDRLTEAFF.

The chain couples TRBV12-3 or TRBV12-4 to TRBJ1-5; a weak D match, TRBD1 (6 bases). The germline V and J ends were trimmed by 6 bases and 7 bases, with 13 bases remaining between them. This CDR3 has 13 residues. CDR3 nucleotides: TGTGCCAGCAGGGCAACAGGGCCCCAGCCCCAGCATTTT. As protein: CASRATGPQPQHF.

The J gene is TRBJ1-2, the V gene TRBV6-1; TRBD1 is a possible D gene (6 bases). Germline lookup yields CDR1 MNHNS and CDR2 SASEGT. The V end was cut by 0 bases, the J end by 4 bases, with 9 bases between. The length of the CDR3 is 14 residues. CDR3 DNA sequence: TGTGCCAGCAGTGAAGCGAGCAGGGGCTATGGCTACACCTTC. Its protein is CASSEASRGYGYTF.

The CDR3: CASSQDWREKNEKLFF. DNA of the CDR3: TGTGCCAGCAGCCAAGATTGGCGGGAGAAAAATGAAAAACTGTTTTTT. This chain joins TRBV3-1 (or the pseudogene TRBV3-2) and TRBJ1-4; D is unresolved. Trimming cost V 0 bases and J 5 bases, with 13 bases left between them. Per the germline V gene, CDR1 is LGHDT and CDR2 is YNNKEL (reference sequence). CDR3 length: 16 residues.

The chain is built from TRBV7-3 and TRBJ2-3; D gene uncertain. Germline V gene lookup returns CDR1 SGHTA and CDR2 FQGTGA. The CDR3 has 12 amino acids. V was cut by 5 bases and J by 5 bases, with 8 bases left in between. CDR3 region: CASSLLGDTQYF. The CDR3 DNA follows: TGTGCCAGCAGCCTACTCGGAGATACGCAGTATTTT.

The chain combines TRBV7-8 with TRBJ2-3, with no clear D. The germline V gene encodes CDR1 SGHVS and CDR2 FQNEAQ. The CDR3 has 17 residues. V was clipped by 6 bases and J by 1 base, with 20 bases between them. The CDR3 DNA reads as TGTGCCAGCAGTCCCGTCCCTGGAGTGCTTCGCACAGATACGCAGTATTTT. This encodes CASSPVPGVLRTDTQYF.

The chain uses TRBV7-2 and TRBJ1-6; 7 nucleotides match TRBD1. The germline V gene encodes CDR1 SGHTA and CDR2 FQGNSA. The V gene end was trimmed by 2 bases and the J gene end by 9 bases; junction bases not matched to a gene: 10. CDR3 length: 16 amino acids. The CDR3 region has the DNA TGTGCCAGCAGCTTAAGCGGGCAGGGGGTACGTTCACCCCTCCACTTT. It specifies CASSLSGQGVRSPLHF.

The chain combines TRBV6-1 with TRBJ2-1; no clear D. Germline assignment: CDR1 MNHNS and CDR2 SASEGT. CDR3 length: 13 residues. Trimming left V 0 bases short and J 4 bases short, with 4 bases between. CDR3 bases: TGTGCCAGCAGTGAAGCTCCGTACAATGAGCAGTTCTTC. Translation: CASSEAPYNEQFF.

The genes are TRBV27 and TRBJ2-2; D possibly corresponds to TRBD2 (6 bases). V gave up 3 bases and J gave up 4 bases, with 12 bases separating them. Germline-derived CDR1 and CDR2 are MNHEY and SMNVEV (reference sequence). The CDR3 is 15 residues long. The CDR3 spells CASSFGSGVTGELFF. Here the CDR3 DNA reads TGTGCCAGCAGTTTTGGTAGCGGCGTCACCGGGGAGCTGTTTTTT.

This chain connects TRBV21-1 to TRBJ1-6; whether TRBD1, the table's D call, matches the DNA was not checked. TRBV21-1 represents a pseudogene. CDR3 length equals 14 residues. The CDR3 sequence: CARRPGQENSPLHF. The CDR3 bases are TGTGCCAGGCGTCCGGGACAGGAGAATTCACCCCTCCACTTT.

V gene TRBV29-1 combines with J gene TRBJ2-3; 12 nucleotides align to TRBD2. CDR3 length: 13 residues. The V segment lost 5 bases and the J segment 5 bases; nucleotides outside the gene matches: 2. Germline V CDR1 and CDR2: SQVTM, ANQGSEA. CDR3 amino acids: CSVSSGGGDTQYF. The CDR3 region has the DNA TGCAGCGTTTCTAGCGGGGGGGGAGATACGCAGTATTTT.

The chain employs TRBV19 and TRBJ2-1; 11 bases agree with TRBD2. Germline values: CDR1 LNHDA, CDR2 SQIVND (reference sequence). The CDR3 is made up of 16 amino acids. Losses at the gene ends were 5 bases for V and 3 bases for J; bases not matched to a gene: 6. The CDR3 DNA sequence: TGTGCCAGTAGTCCTCTAGCGGGGGGCCACTACAATGAGCAGTTCTTC. Protein sequence: CASSPLAGGHYNEQFF.

This sequence joins TRBV19 and TRBJ1-1, with D hard to call. The CDR3 loop spans 11 amino acids. Germline V gives CDR1 LNHDA, CDR2 SQIVND (reference sequence). Trimming took 5 bases from V and 11 from J, leaving 12 bases between them. CDR3: CASSLSRMAFF. The CDR3 nucleotides are TGTGCCAGTAGTTTATCCAGAATGGCTTTCTTT.

The chain recombines TRBV5-4 with TRBJ2-5, with 15 bases that match TRBD2. The V gene end was trimmed by 3 bases and the J gene end by 5 bases; junction bases not matched to a gene: 11. The CDR3 is 18 amino acids. Germline CDR1 SGHNT, CDR2 YYREEE (reference sequence). The DNA for the CDR3 is TGTGCCAGCAGCTCGAGGACTAGCGGGGGGGCATCGGTTGAGACCCAGTACTTC. The encoded protein is CASSSRTSGGASVETQYF.

The chain combines TRBV15 with TRBJ1-6; D might be TRBD1 (6 bases). Germline V CDR1 and CDR2: LNHNV, YYDKDF (reference sequence). The CDR3 runs to 14 residues. The V end lost 1 base, the J end lost 8 bases, and 9 bases lay between the germline ends. CDR3 nucleotides: TGTGCCACCAGCAGAGGACAGGAGGATTCACCCCTCCACTTT. Its protein product is CATSRGQEDSPLHF.